There are a few counts of the clone carrying this T cell receptor (beta chain). The antigen remains undetermined. MiXCR, run by TCRdb on the RT-PCR reads, gives a single entry per CDR3 protein. The profile covers about 240,000 distinct CDR3 sequences, with 12% appearing a single time and more than 7% taken by the ten largest. This specimen comes from a study of response to subunit inactivated influenza vaccine. Study-wide findings and caveats: Each seasonal influenza vaccination recruits few new T cells, the authors suggested.

The receptor's source is a middle-aged man who received an inactivated influenza vaccine. Sequencing used non-naive T cells sorted from PBMCs, obtained 14 days before vaccination.

The CDR3 DNA sequence: TGTGCCAGCAGTTTAATCCGGGATAAGCAGTTCTTC. Translating gives CASSLIRDKQFF. The chain recombines TRBV27 with TRBJ2-1; a possible D gene is TRBD2 (5 bases). Germline V gene lookup returns CDR1 MNHEY and CDR2 SMNVEV (reference sequence). V was shortened by 2 bases and J by 11 bases, with 10 bases between the two germline ends. The CDR3 spans 12 residues.